Included here is one T cell receptor beta chain sequence, with context. The antigen is not known. This specimen comes from a study of cytotoxic CD8 clonotypes in ibrutinib-treated CLL. In the study overall: Within the patient group, some 11 were relapsed/refractory and approximately 16 treatment-naive, and 17 were IGHV unmutated. Study observations and caveats: Baseline clonality was higher than in age-matched healthy donors and moved in step with circulating CD8+ T-cell counts.

Assay used: immunoSEQ multiplex PCR; TCRdb lists only in-frame clones, some missing. The sample contains tens of thousands of clones, 45% to 65% of which appear only once. The CDR3 is made up of 13 amino acids. V was cut by 8 bases and J by 0 bases, with 10 bases left in between. Germline V gene sequence: CDR1 MNHEY, CDR2 SVGAGI. The sequence derives from a human donor with chronic lymphocytic leukemia. The V gene is TRBV6-5, the J gene TRBJ1-1; D remains ambiguous. Here the sequenced sample was PBMCs, taken after 12 months of ibrutinib treatment. The CDR3 loop is CASFRMMNTEAFF. CDR3 sequence (DNA): TGTGCCAGCTTCCGGATGATGAACACTGAAGCTTTCTTT.